The rows below give T cell receptor beta chains drawn from one sample of a study of Graves' ophthalmopathy and Graves' hyperthyroidism. TCRdb fed the multiplex PCR reads into MiXCR, producing one record per CDR3 protein. The sample records 660,000 or so distinct CDR3 sequences, about 38% being singletons. The specimen was peripheral blood. The origin of the receptors is an adult man with Graves' ophthalmopathy. CDR3s include the opening cysteine and the closing phenylalanine or tryptophan. D genes are given only for firm matches. Rows may omit the clone size; those that give it use once, few, many or a size class.

j_call	d_call	v_call	clone_size	cdr3_nt	cdr3_aa
TRBJ1-1	NA	TRBV7-9	many	TGTGCCAGCAGCTCATCGTGGTGGGGGAACACTGAAGCTTTCTTT	CASSSSWWGNTEAFF
TRBJ1-4	NA	TRBV2	many	TGTGCCAGCAGAAGGGACACGGGGGAAAAACTGTTTTTT	CASRRDTGEKLFF
TRBJ1-6	NA	TRBV29-1	NA	TGCAGCCTGGGAGATTCACCCCTCCACTTT	CSLGDSPLHF
TRBJ1-5	NA	TRBV7-9	many	TGTGCCAGCAGCCCGGCGGGACTTGAAAATCAGCCCCAGCATTTT	CASSPAGLENQPQHF
TRBJ1-3	TRBD1	TRBV25-1	NA	TGTGCCAGCCCAAGGACAGGAAACTCTGGAAACACCATATATTTT	CASPRTGNSGNTIYF
TRBJ2-7	NA	TRBV2	many	TGTGCCAGCAGTGGACAGCTCCTGGCCTACGAGCAGTACTTC	CASSGQLLAYEQYF
TRBJ2-7	TRBD1	TRBV7-9	few	TGTGCCAGCAGTCCCGGGACAGGGAGCCACGAGCAGTACTTC	CASSPGTGSHEQYF
TRBJ2-5	TRBD2	TRBV20-1	NA	TGCAGTGCTAGGAACGGACTAGATCAAGAGACCCAGTACTTC	CSARNGLDQETQYF
TRBJ1-1	NA	TRBV6-5	NA	TGTGCCAGCATTCCTTTCTGGGCCCCTCATCGTGCTAAGCTGGCTTTCTTT	CASIPFWAPHRAKLAFF
TRBJ2-3	NA	TRBV29-1	few	TGCAGCGTCCAGACAGGAAGCACAGATACGCAGTATTTT	CSVQTGSTDTQYF
TRBJ2-7	NA	TRBV10-3	many	TGTGCCAGCAGTCTTACGGGGACGGGCTACGAGCAGTACTTC	CASSLTGTGYEQYF
TRBJ1-5	NA	TRBV6-6	NA	TGTGCCACCACAGATCGGTCCCAGATCTGGGGCTTGGATCAGCCCCAGCATTTT	CATTDRSQIWGLDQPQHF
TRBJ2-2	TRBD2	TRBV7-2	NA	TGTGCCAGCAGCTCCCGGGGGGGGGCCTTCAACACCGGGGAGCTGTTTTTT	CASSSRGGAFNTGELFF
TRBJ2-5	NA	TRBV7-6	many	TGTGCCAGCAGCTTAGGCCCCGGCGAGGTACAGACCCAGTACTTC	CASSLGPGEVQTQYF
TRBJ1-2	TRBD1	TRBV10-3	NA	TGTGCCATCAGCCCTCAGGGGGCAAACTATGGCTACACCTTC	CAISPQGANYGYTF
TRBJ1-6	TRBD1	TRBV19	NA	TGTGCCACCGCAGGGGGTGGTCCGGGTGCCTATAATTCACCCCTCCACTTT	CATAGGGPGAYNSPLHF
TRBJ1-4	NA	TRBV15	many	TGTGCCACCAGCTCGTACACTAATGAAAAACTGTTTTTT	CATSSYTNEKLFF
TRBJ1-5	NA	TRBV6-6	NA	TGTGCCAGCAGTTATTTTAAAGGGGCCGTTCAGCCCCAGCATTTT	CASSYFKGAVQPQHF
TRBJ2-5	TRBD2	TRBV10-3	NA	TGTGCCAGCAGCCAAATGGCGGGAGAGGAGACCCAGTACTTC	CASSQMAGEETQYF
TRBJ1-3	TRBD1	TRBV20-1	NA	TGCAGTGCAGCCGACAGGGGCTCTGGAAACACCATATATTTT	CSAADRGSGNTIYF
TRBJ1-2	NA	TRBV29-1	many	TGCAGCGTCCCGGACAGCGGAGGCTACACCTTC	CSVPDSGGYTF
TRBJ1-5	TRBD1	TRBV7-9	NA	TGTGCCAGCAGCTTAGGAAGTGGGAAAGACAGGGTCGGGGGCAATCAGCCCCAGCATTTT	CASSLGSGKDRVGGNQPQHF
TRBJ2-7	TRBD1	TRBV3-1	NA	TGTGCCAGCAGCCGGCTACGGGACAGGGTTGCGCCCTACGAGCAGTACTTC	CASSRLRDRVAPYEQYF
TRBJ1-1	NA	TRBV7-9	few	TGTGCCAGCAGCTCGTTTGAGGAGCCGAACACTGAAGCTTTCTTT	CASSSFEEPNTEAFF
TRBJ1-5	NA	TRBV4-1	many	TGCGCCAGCAGCCAAGGAACAGGTTTACATCAGCCCCAGCATTTT	CASSQGTGLHQPQHF
TRBJ1-1	NA	TRBV3-1	NA	TGTGCCAGCAGCCAACAGGGTGAGGGCACTGAAGCTTTCTTT	CASSQQGEGTEAFF
TRBJ2-7	NA	TRBV9	once	TGCGCCAGCAGCCTCAGGGGCGGCGGGGAGCTGTACTTC	CASSLRGGGELYF
TRBJ1-1	NA	TRBV5-1	many	TGCGCCACCCGCCCGGGACCGGGGACTGAAGCTTTCTTT	CATRPGPGTEAFF
TRBJ2-7	NA	TRBV5-1	few	TGCGCCAGCAGCTTGCGGCTTTCCCAGTACGCCGGCTACGAGCAGTACTTC	CASSLRLSQYAGYEQYF
TRBJ1-1	NA	TRBV20-1	many	TGCAGTGCTACCAAGGATTTGGGCACTGAAGCTTTCTTT	CSATKDLGTEAFF
TRBJ1-6	TRBD1	TRBV25-1	NA	TGTGCCAGCACCCTGGAGGCGGGGACAGGGAATTCACCCCTCCACTTT	CASTLEAGTGNSPLHF
TRBJ2-5	TRBD1	TRBV29-1	few	TGCAGCGTTGAAGGAGACGGGACAGGGGGTCAGTACTTC	CSVEGDGTGGQYF
TRBJ1-5	TRBD1	TRBV6-6	many	TGTGCCAGCAGCACGGGACAGGGGCCTGCGGGCAATCAGCCCCAGCATTTT	CASSTGQGPAGNQPQHF
TRBJ2-5	TRBD1	TRBV4-2	many	TGTGCCAGCAGCCAAGGACAGGGCGACATAGGCAAGACCCAGTACTTC	CASSQGQGDIGKTQYF
TRBJ1-2	NA	TRBV7-8	many	TGTGCCAGCAGCTTAGCAGGGATACACTATGGCTACACCTTC	CASSLAGIHYGYTF
TRBJ1-4	NA	TRBV10-3	NA	TGTGCCATCCGGGATTCTGAGGAGAAACTGTTTTTT	CAIRDSEEKLFF
TRBJ2-7	NA	TRBV11-2	NA	TGTGCCAGCAGCTTAGTCGTGGAGGGGTCGGCCTACGAGCAGTACTTC	CASSLVVEGSAYEQYF
TRBJ2-5	TRBD1	TRBV5-1	few	TGCGCCAGCAGCTCGACAGGGGGCACTACTACGCAAGAGACCCAGTACTTC	CASSSTGGTTTQETQYF
TRBJ1-6	TRBD1	TRBV19	NA	TGTGCCTGGAGTGCGAGTCACAGGGGGCGGAATTCACCCCTCCACTTT	CAWSASHRGRNSPLHF
TRBJ2-5	NA	TRBV29-1	NA	TGCAGCCTGGGGACGGACCGGGAGACCCAGTACTTC	CSLGTDRETQYF
TRBJ1-1	NA	TRBV20-1	many	TGCAGTGCTAGAGTGGCGGCGAGGGGAGCTTTCTTT	CSARVAARGAFF
TRBJ2-5	NA	TRBV2	many	TGTGCCAGCAAACGGCGAGAGACCCAGTACTTC	CASKRRETQYF
TRBJ2-7	TRBD1	TRBV5-1	many	TGCGCCAGCAAGGGGGACAGTTACGAGCAGTACTTC	CASKGDSYEQYF
TRBJ1-2	NA	TRBV20-1	few	TGCAGTGCTAGAAACGGGGGTTATGGCTACACCTTC	CSARNGGYGYTF
TRBJ1-2	TRBD1	TRBV15	NA	TGTGCCACCAGCAGAGGGACAGGGGGCGGGGATGGCTACACCTTC	CATSRGTGGGDGYTF
TRBJ1-2	NA	TRBV6-5	many	TGTGCCAGCAGAGGGACCGCGGTCGGCTACACCTTC	CASRGTAVGYTF
TRBJ2-2	NA	TRBV9	NA	TGTGCCAGCAGCCCAGACACCTTGTGGGGGGAGCTGTTTTTT	CASSPDTLWGELFF
TRBJ2-7	TRBD2	TRBV7-8	NA	TGTGCCAGCAGCCTTCGGACTAGTACCAACTACGAGCAGTACTTC	CASSLRTSTNYEQYF
TRBJ1-5	NA	TRBV20-1	many	TGCAGTGCTATCGGAGGGATCCGTCAGCCCCAGCATTTT	CSAIGGIRQPQHF
TRBJ1-4	NA	TRBV7-9	NA	TGTGCCACCCGGAAGCCGGGGGGAAATGAAAAACTGTTTTTT	CATRKPGGNEKLFF
TRBJ2-2	TRBD1	TRBV11-3	NA	TGTGCCAGCAGCGGGACAGGGGGGGTCGGGGAGCTGTTTTTT	CASSGTGGVGELFF
TRBJ2-6	NA	TRBV12-3/TRBV12-4	few	TGTGCCAGCAGCTCATCGCAGGCATCTGGGGCCAACGTCCTGACTTTC	CASSSSQASGANVLTF
TRBJ1-2	NA	TRBV15	NA	TGTGCCACCAGGAGGACGGCGGACACTGGCTACACCTTC	CATRRTADTGYTF